These 6 T cell receptor beta chains originate from one sample sequenced in a study of blood T cells in healthy people across ages. A J-beta primer mix and a sample-barcoded 5' primer were used in a second PCR of roughly 7 to 12 cycles. TCRdb processed the 5' RACE reads anew with MiXCR; each CDR3 protein has one entry. Among roughly 2 million distinct CDR3 sequences listed, around 48% were seen once. The sample was blood. These receptors all come from a woman between 40 and 55 years old in good health.

The CDR3 here is CASSLAWTGGGYTF. The CDR3, as DNA: TGCGCCAGCAGCTTGGCCTGGACAGGTGGCGGCTACACCTTC. The chain employs TRBV5-1 and TRBJ1-2, with 7 bases fitting TRBD1. CDR1 SGHRS and CDR2 YFSETQ come from the germline V gene. This CDR3 spans 14 amino acids. The V segment lost 0 bases and the J segment 8 bases; nucleotides outside the gene matches: 7.

The chain couples TRBV12-3 or TRBV12-4 to TRBJ2-4; 7 nucleotides agree with TRBD2. V shed 5 bases, J shed 9 bases, and the junction held 10 bases outside the gene matches. The CDR3 length is 14 residues. CDR3 nucleotide sequence: TGTGCCAGCAGTGTCGCGGGCGGGGGAAGCATTCAGTACTTC. As protein: CASSVAGGGSIQYF.

This clonotype showed up just a few times. The rearrangement joins TRBV28 to TRBJ2-4; the D gene is possibly TRBD1 (6 bases). V lost 4 bases, J lost 7 bases, and 14 bases lay in between. CDR1 is MDHEN and CDR2 is SYDVKM in the germline V gene. This CDR3 region has 14 residues. CDR3 sequence (DNA): TGTGCCAGCAGTTCTTTCAGGGGCCCGAACATTCAGTACTTC. This gives the protein CASSSFRGPNIQYF. Full variable domain (rest looked up from reference TRBV28 and TRBJ2-4): DVKVTQSSRYLVKRTGEKVFLECVQDMDHENMFWYRQDPGLGLRLIYFSYDVKMKEKGDIPEGYSVSREKKERFSLILESASTNQTSMYLCASSSFRGPNIQYFGAGTRLSVL.

The rearrangement links TRBV7-9 to TRBJ1-4; unclear D gene. Germline CDR1 is SEHNR and CDR2 is FQNEAQ (reference sequence). This CDR3 comprises 11 residues. With 5 bases removed from V and 6 bases from J, the gap between germline ends came to 4 bases. The CDR3 sequence: CASSRDEKLFF. CDR3 bases: TGTGCCAGCAGCCGTGATGAAAAACTGTTTTTT.

V usage is TRBV20-1 and J usage is TRBJ1-5; D gene unclear. The CDR3 is made up of 19 amino acids. The V end was cut by 0 bases, the J end by 0 bases, with 21 bases between. Germline lookup yields CDR1 DFQATT and CDR2 SNEGSKA (reference sequence). CDR3 protein: CSARDSSRQVGRSNQPQHF. DNA of the CDR3: TGCAGTGCTAGAGATTCAAGCCGGCAGGTTGGTCGTAGCAATCAGCCCCAGCATTTT.

The DNA for the CDR3 is TGCAGCGTTGAACAGGGGGAAGCTTTCGAGCAGTACTTC. Amino acid sequence: CSVEQGEAFEQYF. The V and J genes are TRBV29-1 and TRBJ2-7; 7 bases are a match to TRBD1. CDR3 size: 13 residues. Germline V lookup: CDR1 SQVTM, CDR2 ANQGSEA. Trimming took 2 bases from V and 6 from J; bases not matched to a gene: 7.